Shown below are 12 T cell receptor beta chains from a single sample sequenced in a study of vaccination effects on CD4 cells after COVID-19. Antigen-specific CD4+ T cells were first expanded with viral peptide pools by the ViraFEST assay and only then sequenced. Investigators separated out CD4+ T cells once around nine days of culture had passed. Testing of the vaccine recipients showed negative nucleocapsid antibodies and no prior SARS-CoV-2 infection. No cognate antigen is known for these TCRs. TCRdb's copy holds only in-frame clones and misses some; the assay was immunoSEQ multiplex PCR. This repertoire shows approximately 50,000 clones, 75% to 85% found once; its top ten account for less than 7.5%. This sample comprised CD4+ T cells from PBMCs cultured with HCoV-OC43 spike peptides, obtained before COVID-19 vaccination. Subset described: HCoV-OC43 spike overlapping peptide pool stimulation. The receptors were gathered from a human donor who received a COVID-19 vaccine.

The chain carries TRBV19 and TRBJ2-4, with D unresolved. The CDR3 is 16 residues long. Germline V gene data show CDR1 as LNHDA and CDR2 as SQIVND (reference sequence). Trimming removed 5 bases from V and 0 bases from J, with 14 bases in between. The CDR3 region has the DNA TGTGCCAGTAGTTCCTCCGCCGCGGTAGCCAAAAACATTCAGTACTTC. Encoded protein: CASSSSAAVAKNIQYF.

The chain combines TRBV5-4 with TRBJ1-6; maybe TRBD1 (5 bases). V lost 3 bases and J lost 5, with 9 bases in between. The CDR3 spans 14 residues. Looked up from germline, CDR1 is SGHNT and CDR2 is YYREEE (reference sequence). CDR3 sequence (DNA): TGTGCCAGCAGCTCCTTGGGGGATAATTCACCCCTCCACTTT. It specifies CASSSLGDNSPLHF. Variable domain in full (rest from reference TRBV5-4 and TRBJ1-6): ETGVTQSPTHLIKTRGQQVTLRCSSQSGHNTVSWYQQALGQGPQFIFQYYREEENGRGNFPPRFSGLQFPNYSSELNVNALELDDSALYLCASSSLGDNSPLHFGNGTRLTVT.

CDR3 sequence (DNA): TGTGCCAGCAGGACGACAGGGGGCATCAGCTACGAGCAGTACGTC. Residues: CASRTTGGISYEQYV. The chain recombines TRBV6-5 with TRBJ2-7, with 10 bases fitting TRBD1. Germline V gene lookup returns CDR1 MNHEY and CDR2 SVGAGI. Losses at the gene ends were 6 bases for V and 3 bases for J; bases not matched to a gene: 8. This CDR3 comprises 15 residues.

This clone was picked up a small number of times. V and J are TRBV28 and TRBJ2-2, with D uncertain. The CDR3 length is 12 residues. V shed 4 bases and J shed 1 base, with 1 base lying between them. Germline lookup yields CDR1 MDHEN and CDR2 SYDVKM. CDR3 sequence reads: CASSWNTGELFF. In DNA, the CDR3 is TGTGCCAGCAGTTGGAACACCGGGGAGCTGTTTTTT.

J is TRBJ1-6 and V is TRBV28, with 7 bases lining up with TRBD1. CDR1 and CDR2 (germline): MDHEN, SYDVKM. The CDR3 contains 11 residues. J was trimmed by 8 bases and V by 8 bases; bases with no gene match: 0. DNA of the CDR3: TGTGCCAGCGGGACAGATTCACCCCTCCACTTT. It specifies CASGTDSPLHF.

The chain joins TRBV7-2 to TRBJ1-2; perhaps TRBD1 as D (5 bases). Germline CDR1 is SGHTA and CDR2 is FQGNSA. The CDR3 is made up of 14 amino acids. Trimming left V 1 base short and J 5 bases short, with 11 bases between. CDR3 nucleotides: TGTGCCAGCAGCTTAGATACGGGGCGGTATGGCTACACCTTC. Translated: CASSLDTGRYGYTF. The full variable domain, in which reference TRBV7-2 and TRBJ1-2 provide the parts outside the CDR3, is GAGVSQSPSNKVTEKGKDVELRCDPISGHTALYWYRQSLGQGLEFLIYFQGNSAPDKSGLPSDRFSAERTGGSVSTLTIQRTQQEDSAVYLCASSLDTGRYGYTFGSGTRLTVV.

The CDR3 DNA follows: TGCGCCAGCAGCCCAAGTCCGGGGGCCGAATATGGCTACACCTTC. This gives the protein CASSPSPGAEYGYTF. This chain connects TRBV5-1 to TRBJ1-2; D perhaps matches TRBD1 (6 bases). Germline loops: CDR1 SGHRS, CDR2 YFSETQ. CDR3 length equals 15 residues. V lost 4 bases and J lost 5, with 18 bases in between.

Here the CDR3 DNA reads TGTGCCAGCAGTTACTCCCTGGGACAGGGGAGGGGAAAACTGTTTTTT. This sequence encodes CASSYSLGQGRGKLFF. The chain links TRBV6-5 to TRBJ1-4; TRBD1 aligns across 10 bases. J lost 10 bases, V lost 0 bases, and 8 bases had no gene match. The CDR3 totals 16 residues. From germline, CDR1 is MNHEY and CDR2 SVGAGI.

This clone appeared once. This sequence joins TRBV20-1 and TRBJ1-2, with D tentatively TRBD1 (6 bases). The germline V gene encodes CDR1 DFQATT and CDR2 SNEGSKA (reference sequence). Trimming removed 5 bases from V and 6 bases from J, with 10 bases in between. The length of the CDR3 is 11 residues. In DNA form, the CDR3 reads TGCAGTGCTTCGACAGGCCATGGCTACACCTTC. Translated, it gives CSASTGHGYTF.

DNA for the CDR3: TGTGCCAGTAGTCCGACAGGGAGGGGGTCCAATCAGCCCCAGCATTTT. Protein: CASSPTGRGSNQPQHF. The gene calls are TRBV19 and TRBJ1-5, with 7 bases fitting TRBD1. V trimming: 5 bases; J trimming: 3 bases; junction bases outside the gene matches: 10. The germline V gene has CDR1 LNHDA and CDR2 SQIVND (reference sequence). This CDR3 comprises 16 residues. The complete variable domain, with remaining parts taken from reference TRBV19 and TRBJ1-5, reads DGGITQSPKYLFRKEGQNVTLSCEQNLNHDAMYWYRQDPGQGLRLIYYSQIVNDFQKGDIAEGYSVSREKKESFPLTVTSAQKNPTAFYLCASSPTGRGSNQPQHFGDGTRLSIL.

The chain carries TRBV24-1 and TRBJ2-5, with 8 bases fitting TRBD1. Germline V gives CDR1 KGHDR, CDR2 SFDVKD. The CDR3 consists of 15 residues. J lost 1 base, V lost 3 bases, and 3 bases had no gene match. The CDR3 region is CATSDPGTGQETQYF. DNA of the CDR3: TGTGCCACCAGTGATCCCGGGACAGGCCAAGAGACCCAGTACTTC.

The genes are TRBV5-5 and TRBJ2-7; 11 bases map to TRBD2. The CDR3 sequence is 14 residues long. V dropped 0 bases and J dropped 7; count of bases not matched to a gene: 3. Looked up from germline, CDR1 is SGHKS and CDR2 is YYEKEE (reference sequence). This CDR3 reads CASSLALAGGEQYV. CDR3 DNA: TGTGCCAGCAGCTTGGCGCTAGCGGGGGGAGAGCAGTACGTC.